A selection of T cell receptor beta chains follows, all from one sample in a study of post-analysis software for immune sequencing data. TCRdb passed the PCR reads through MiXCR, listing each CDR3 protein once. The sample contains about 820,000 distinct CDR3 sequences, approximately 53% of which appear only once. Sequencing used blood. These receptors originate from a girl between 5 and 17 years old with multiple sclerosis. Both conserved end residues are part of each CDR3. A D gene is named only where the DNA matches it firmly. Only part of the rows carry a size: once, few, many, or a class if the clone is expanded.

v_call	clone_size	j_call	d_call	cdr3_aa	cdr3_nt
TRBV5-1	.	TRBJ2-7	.	CASSLLLDSYEQYF	TGCGCCAGCAGCTTACTCCTTGATTCCTACGAGCAGTACTTC
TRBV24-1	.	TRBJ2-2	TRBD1	CATSGTGGTGELFF	TGTGCCACCAGTGGTACAGGGGGGACCGGGGAGCTGTTTTTT
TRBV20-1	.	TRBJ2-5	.	CSAPLTFQETQYF	TGCAGTGCTCCCCTCACCTTCCAAGAGACCCAGTACTTC
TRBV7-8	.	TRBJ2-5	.	CASSLRRVGESSQETQYF	TGTGCCAGCAGCTTAAGGCGGGTGGGGGAATCCAGCCAAGAGACCCAGTACTTC
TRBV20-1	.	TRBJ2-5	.	CSASGTGLVATQYF	TGCAGTGCTTCCGGGACGGGGCTTGTGGCGACCCAGTACTTC
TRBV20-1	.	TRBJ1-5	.	CSARDRGGYQPQHF	TGCAGCGCTAGAGATCGCGGCGGTTATCAGCCCCAGCATTTT
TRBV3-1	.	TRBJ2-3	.	CASSQDPDNTQYF	TGTGCCAGCAGCCAAGATCCCGATAATACGCAGTATTTT
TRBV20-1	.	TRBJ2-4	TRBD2	CSARALGLAGGQAKNIQYF	TGCAGTGCTAGAGCCCTGGGACTAGCGGGAGGGCAAGCCAAAAACATTCAGTACTTC
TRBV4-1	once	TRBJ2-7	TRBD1	CASSQDLQGLDEQYF	TGCGCCAGCAGCCAAGATCTACAGGGGCTCGACGAGCAGTACTTC
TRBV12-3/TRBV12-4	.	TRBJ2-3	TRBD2	CASSPSGVGADTQYF	TGTGCCAGCAGCCCTAGCGGGGTGGGAGCAGATACGCAGTATTTT
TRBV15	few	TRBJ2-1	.	CATSRESSPAGLHSYNEQFF	TGTGCCACCAGCAGAGAAAGCTCCCCAGCGGGCCTACACTCCTACAATGAGCAGTTCTTC
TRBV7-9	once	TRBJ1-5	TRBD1	CASSSPGQNQPQHF	TGTGCCAGCAGCTCTCCGGGACAGAATCAGCCCCAGCATTTT
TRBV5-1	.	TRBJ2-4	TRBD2	CASSSDGRTSGRGPYF	TGCGCCAGCAGCTCAGATGGTCGGACTAGCGGACGGGGTCCGTACTTC
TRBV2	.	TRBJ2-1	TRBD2	CASSDMGLAGAHNEQFF	TGTGCCAGCAGTGATATGGGACTAGCGGGGGCCCATAATGAGCAGTTCTTC
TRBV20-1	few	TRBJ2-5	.	CSAILQETQYF	TGCAGTGCTATACTCCAAGAGACCCAGTACTTC
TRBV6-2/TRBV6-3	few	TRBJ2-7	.	CASSDGLPREQYF	TGTGCCAGCAGTGACGGACTACCCCGCGAGCAGTACTTC
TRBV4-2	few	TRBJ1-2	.	CASSQEGTGGANYGYTF	TGTGCCAGCAGCCAAGAGGGGACCGGCGGGGCTAACTATGGCTACACCTTC
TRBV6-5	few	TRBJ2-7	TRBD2	CASSLDRASGTYEQYF	TGTGCCAGCAGTCTAGATCGGGCTAGCGGTACCTACGAGCAGTACTTC
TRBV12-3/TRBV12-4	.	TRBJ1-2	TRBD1	CASSSTDRGNYGYTF	TGTGCCAGCAGTTCCACGGACAGGGGAAACTATGGCTACACCTTC
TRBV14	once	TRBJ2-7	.	CASSPTRYPAYEQYF	TGTGCCAGCAGCCCCACGAGGTACCCAGCCTACGAGCAGTACTTC
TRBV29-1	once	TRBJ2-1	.	CSVRVYDEQFF	TGCAGCGTGCGAGTGTACGATGAGCAGTTCTTC
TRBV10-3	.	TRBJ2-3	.	CAISESPAGSTDTQYF	TGTGCCATCAGTGAGTCGCCCGCGGGCAGCACAGATACGCAGTATTTT
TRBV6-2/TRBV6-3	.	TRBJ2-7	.	CASTEQGDSYEQYF	TGTGCCAGCACCGAACAGGGTGACTCCTACGAGCAGTACTTC
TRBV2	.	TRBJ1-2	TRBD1	CASMGDRGTWGYTF	TGTGCCAGCATGGGAGACAGGGGAACATGGGGCTACACCTTC
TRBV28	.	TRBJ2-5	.	CASRLQGGERTQYF	TGTGCCAGCAGGCTCCAGGGTGGAGAAAGGACCCAGTACTTC
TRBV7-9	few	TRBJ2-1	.	CASSFYGGREQFF	TGTGCCAGCAGCTTCTACGGGGGCCGTGAGCAGTTCTTC
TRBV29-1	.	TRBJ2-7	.	CSSSSGLEQYF	TGCAGCTCAAGCTCCGGGCTCGAGCAGTACTTC
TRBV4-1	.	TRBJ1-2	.	CASSHPLRRLYGYTF	TGCGCCAGCAGCCATCCCTTGCGAAGACTCTATGGCTACACCTTC
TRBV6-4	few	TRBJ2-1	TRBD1	CASSNGQGAGNEQFF	TGTGCCAGCAGCAATGGACAGGGGGCTGGGAATGAGCAGTTCTTC
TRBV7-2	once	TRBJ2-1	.	CASSSRRARGQGEQFF	TGTGCCAGCAGCTCCCGGAGAGCAAGGGGCCAGGGTGAGCAGTTCTTC
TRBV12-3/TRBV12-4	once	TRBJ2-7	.	CASSLNRERFYEQYF	TGTGCCAGCAGTTTGAACCGGGAGAGGTTCTACGAGCAGTACTTC
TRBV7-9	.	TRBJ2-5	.	CASSLFVAGGQETQYF	TGTGCCAGCAGCTTATTTGTAGCAGGGGGGCAAGAGACCCAGTACTTC
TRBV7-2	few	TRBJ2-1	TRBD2	CASSASGSTYNEQFF	TGTGCCAGCAGCGCGAGCGGGAGTACCTACAATGAGCAGTTCTTC
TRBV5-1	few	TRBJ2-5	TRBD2	CASSSGRLQETQYF	TGTGCCTCGTCTAGCGGGAGGCTCCAAGAGACCCAGTACTTC
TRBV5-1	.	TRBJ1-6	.	CASSSGGYGSPLHF	TGCGCCAGCAGCTCGGGAGGGTATGGATCACCCCTCCACTTT
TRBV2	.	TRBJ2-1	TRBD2	CASSPGTSAADNEQFF	TGTGCCAGCAGTCCCGGGACTAGCGCGGCGGACAATGAGCAGTTCTTC
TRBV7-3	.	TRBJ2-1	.	CASSSGSPNEQFF	TGTGCCAGCAGCTCGGGGTCCCCCAATGAGCAGTTCTTC
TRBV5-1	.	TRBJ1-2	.	CASSPGTVPLFGYTF	TGCGCCAGCAGCCCTGGGACGGTCCCCCTTTTTGGCTACACCTTC
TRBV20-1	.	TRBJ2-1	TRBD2	CSAAGGSYNEQFF	TGCAGTGCGGCGGGAGGGTCCTACAATGAGCAGTTCTTC
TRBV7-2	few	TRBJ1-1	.	CASSLRTEAFF	TGTGCCAGCAGCTTACGGACTGAAGCTTTCTTT
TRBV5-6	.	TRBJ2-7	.	CASSLWPGWDEQYF	TGTGCCAGCAGCCTTTGGCCAGGGTGGGACGAGCAGTACTTC
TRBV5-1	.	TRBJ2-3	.	CASSFTRAGDTQYF	TGCGCCAGCAGCTTCACCAGGGCTGGAGATACGCAGTATTTT
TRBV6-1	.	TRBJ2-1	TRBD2	CASRPPPGLAGGSYNEQFF	TGTGCCAGCAGACCGCCCCCGGGACTAGCGGGGGGATCCTACAATGAGCAGTTCTTC
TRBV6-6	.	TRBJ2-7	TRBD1	CASSKGTGFSYEQYF	TGTGCCAGCAGTAAAGGGACAGGGTTTTCCTACGAGCAGTACTTC
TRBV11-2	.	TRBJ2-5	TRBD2	CASSRGPAGVGETQYF	TGTGCCAGCAGCCGGGGGCCAGCGGGAGTAGGCGAGACCCAGTACTTC